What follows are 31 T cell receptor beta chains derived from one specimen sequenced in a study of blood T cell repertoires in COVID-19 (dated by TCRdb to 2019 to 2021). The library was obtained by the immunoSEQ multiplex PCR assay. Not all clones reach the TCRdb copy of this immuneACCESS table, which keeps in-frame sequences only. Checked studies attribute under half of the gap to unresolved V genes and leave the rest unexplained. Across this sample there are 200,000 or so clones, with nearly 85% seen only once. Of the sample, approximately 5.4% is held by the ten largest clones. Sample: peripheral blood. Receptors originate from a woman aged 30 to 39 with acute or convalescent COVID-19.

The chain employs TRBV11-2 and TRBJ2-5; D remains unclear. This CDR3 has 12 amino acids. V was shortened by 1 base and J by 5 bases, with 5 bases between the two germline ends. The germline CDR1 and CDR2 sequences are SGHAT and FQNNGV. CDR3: CASSLAAETQYF. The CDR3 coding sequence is TGTGCCAGCAGCTTAGCCGCGGAGACCCAGTACTTC.

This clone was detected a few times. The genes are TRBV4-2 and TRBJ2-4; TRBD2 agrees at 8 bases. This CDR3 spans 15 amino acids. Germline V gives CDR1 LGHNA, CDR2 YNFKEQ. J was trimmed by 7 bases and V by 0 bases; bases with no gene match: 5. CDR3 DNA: TGTGCCAGCAGCCAAGAGTCAAGCGGGAGTAACATTCAGTACTTC. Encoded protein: CASSQESSGSNIQYF.

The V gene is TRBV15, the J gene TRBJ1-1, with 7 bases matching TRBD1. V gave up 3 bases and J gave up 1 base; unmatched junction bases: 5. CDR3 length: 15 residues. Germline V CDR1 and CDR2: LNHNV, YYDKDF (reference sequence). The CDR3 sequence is CATSREGARNTEAFF. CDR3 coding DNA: TGTGCCACCAGCAGGGAGGGGGCTAGGAACACTGAAGCTTTCTTT.

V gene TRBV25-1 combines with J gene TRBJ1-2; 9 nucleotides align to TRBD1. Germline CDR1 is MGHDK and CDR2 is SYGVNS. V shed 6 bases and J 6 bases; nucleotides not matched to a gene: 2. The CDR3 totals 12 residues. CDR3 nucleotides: TGTGCCAGCAGAGACAGGGGGGATGGCTACACCTTC. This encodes CASRDRGDGYTF.

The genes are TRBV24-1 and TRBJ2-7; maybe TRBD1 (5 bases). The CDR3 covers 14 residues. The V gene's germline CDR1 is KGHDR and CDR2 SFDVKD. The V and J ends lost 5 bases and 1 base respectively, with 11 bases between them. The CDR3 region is CATSASDTSYEQYF. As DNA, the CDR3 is TGTGCCACCAGTGCCTCGGACACTTCCTACGAGCAGTACTTC.

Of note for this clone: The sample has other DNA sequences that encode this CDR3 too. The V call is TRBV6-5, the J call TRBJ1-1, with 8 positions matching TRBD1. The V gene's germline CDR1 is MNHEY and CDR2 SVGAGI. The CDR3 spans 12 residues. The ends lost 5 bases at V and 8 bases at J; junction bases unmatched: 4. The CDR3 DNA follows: TGTGCCAGCAGTATCCGACAGGGGGAAGCTTTCTTT. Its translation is CASSIRQGEAFF.

The CDR3 spells CASSPPLAGGFNEQFF. The CDR3 nucleotides are TGTGCCAGCAGTCCCCCACTAGCGGGGGGTTTTAATGAGCAGTTCTTC. V usage is TRBV28 and J usage is TRBJ2-1; 12 nucleotides align to TRBD2. J was trimmed by 7 bases and V by 5 bases; bases with no gene match: 9. CDR3 length equals 16 residues. The germline V gene has CDR1 MDHEN and CDR2 SYDVKM.

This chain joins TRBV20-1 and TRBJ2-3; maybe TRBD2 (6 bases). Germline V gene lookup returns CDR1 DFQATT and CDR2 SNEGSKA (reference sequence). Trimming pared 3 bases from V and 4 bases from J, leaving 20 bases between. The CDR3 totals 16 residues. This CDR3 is CSASSPVGRRADTQYF. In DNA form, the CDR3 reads TGCAGTGCTAGTTCCCCGGTGGGGAGGAGGGCAGATACGCAGTATTTT.

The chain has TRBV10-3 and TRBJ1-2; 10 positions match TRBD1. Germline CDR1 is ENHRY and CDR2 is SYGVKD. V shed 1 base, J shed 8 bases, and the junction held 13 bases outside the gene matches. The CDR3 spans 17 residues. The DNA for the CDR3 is TGTGCCATCAGTGAGTTACCTCCGGGACAGGGGCGAGGAGGCTACACCTTC. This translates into CAISELPPGQGRGGYTF.

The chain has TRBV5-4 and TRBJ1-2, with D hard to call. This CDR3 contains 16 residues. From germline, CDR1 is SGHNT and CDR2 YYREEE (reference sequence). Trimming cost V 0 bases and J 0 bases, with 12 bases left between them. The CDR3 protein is CASSLGALQSNYGYTF. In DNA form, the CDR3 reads TGTGCCAGCAGCTTGGGGGCGCTCCAATCTAACTATGGCTACACCTTC.

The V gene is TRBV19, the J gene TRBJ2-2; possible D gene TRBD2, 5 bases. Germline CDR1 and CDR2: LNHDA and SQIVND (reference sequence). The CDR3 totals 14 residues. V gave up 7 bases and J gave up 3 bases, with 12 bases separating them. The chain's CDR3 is CASTSPGDTGELFF. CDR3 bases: TGTGCCAGTACATCCCCCGGGGACACCGGGGAGCTGTTTTTT.

As DNA, the CDR3 is TGCGCCAGCAGCCGATGGGGGACAGGGCCGGAGGAAAAACTGTTTTTT. This encodes CASSRWGTGPEEKLFF. J is TRBJ1-4 and V is TRBV4-3; 9 nucleotides align to TRBD1. Germline lookup yields CDR1 LGHNA and CDR2 YSLEER. The length of the CDR3 is 16 residues. The J segment lost 8 bases and the V segment lost 4 bases, leaving 11 bases of the junction unmatched.

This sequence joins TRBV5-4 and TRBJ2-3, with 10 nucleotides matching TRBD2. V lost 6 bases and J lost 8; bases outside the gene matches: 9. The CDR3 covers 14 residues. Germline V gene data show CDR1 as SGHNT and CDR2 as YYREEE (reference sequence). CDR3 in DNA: TGTGCCAGCACCCAGCGGGAGGGGGGGGGTACGCAGTATTTT. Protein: CASTQREGGGTQYF.

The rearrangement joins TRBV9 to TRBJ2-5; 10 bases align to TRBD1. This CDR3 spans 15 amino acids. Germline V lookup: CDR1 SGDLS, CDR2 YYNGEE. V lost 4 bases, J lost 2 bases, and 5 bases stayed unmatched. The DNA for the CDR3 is TGTGCCAGCAGCTACAGGACAGGGGGGCAAGAGACCCAGTACTTC. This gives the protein CASSYRTGGQETQYF.

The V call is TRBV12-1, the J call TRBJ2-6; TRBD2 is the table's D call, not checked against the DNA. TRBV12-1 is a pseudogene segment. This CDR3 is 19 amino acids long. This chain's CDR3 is CASSFWGKEGGSGANVLTF. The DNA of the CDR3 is TGTGCCAGCAGCTTTTGGGGCAAGGAGGGAGGGTCCGGGGCCAACGTCCTGACTTTC.

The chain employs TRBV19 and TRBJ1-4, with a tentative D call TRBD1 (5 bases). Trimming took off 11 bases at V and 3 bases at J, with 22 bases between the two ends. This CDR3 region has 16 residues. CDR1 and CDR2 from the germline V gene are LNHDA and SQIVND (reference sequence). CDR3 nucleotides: TGTGCCGCCGTTTACAGGTCCCGACAGTCTAATGAAAAACTGTTTTTT. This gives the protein CAAVYRSRQSNEKLFF.

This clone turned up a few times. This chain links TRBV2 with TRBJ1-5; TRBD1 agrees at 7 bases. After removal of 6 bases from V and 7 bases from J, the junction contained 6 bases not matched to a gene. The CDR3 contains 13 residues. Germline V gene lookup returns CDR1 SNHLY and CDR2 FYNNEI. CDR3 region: CASRGGQSQPQHF. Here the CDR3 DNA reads TGTGCCAGCAGGGGGGGACAGTCCCAGCCCCAGCATTTT. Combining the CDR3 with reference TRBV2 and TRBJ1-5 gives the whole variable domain EPEVTQTPSHQVTQMGQEVILRCVPISNHLYFYWYRQILGQKVEFLVSFYNNEISEKSEIFDDQFSVERPDGSNFTLKIRSTKLEDSAMYFCASRGGQSQPQHFGDGTRLSIL.

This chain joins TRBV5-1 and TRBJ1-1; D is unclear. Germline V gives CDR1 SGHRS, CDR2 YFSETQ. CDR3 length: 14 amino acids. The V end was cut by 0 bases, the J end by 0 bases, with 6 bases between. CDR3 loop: CASSLVVLNTEAFF. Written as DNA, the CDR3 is TGCGCCAGCAGCTTGGTAGTGCTGAACACTGAAGCTTTCTTT. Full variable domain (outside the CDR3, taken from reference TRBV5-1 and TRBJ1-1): KAGVTQTPRYLIKTRGQQVTLSCSPISGHRSVSWYQQTPGQGLQFLFEYFSETQRNKGNFPGRFSGRQFSNSRSEMNVSTLELGDSALYLCASSLVVLNTEAFFGQGTRLTVV.

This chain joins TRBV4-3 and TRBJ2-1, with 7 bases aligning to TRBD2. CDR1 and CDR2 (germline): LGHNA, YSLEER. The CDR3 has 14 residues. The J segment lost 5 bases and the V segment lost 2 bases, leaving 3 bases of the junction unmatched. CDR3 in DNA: TGCGCCAGCAGCCAACCCGGGGGGAACAATGAGCAGTTCTTC. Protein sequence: CASSQPGGNNEQFF.

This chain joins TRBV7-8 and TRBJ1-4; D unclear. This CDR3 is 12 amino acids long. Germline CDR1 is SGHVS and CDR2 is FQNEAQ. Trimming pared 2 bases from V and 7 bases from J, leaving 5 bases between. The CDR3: CASSLLSEKLFF. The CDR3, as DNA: TGTGCCAGCAGCTTACTTTCTGAAAAACTGTTTTTT.

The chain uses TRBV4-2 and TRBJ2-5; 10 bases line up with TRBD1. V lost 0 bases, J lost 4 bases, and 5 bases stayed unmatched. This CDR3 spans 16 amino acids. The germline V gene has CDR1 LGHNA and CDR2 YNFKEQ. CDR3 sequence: CASSQDWTGGGETQYF. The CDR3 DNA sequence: TGTGCCAGCAGCCAAGACTGGACAGGGGGTGGAGAGACCCAGTACTTC.

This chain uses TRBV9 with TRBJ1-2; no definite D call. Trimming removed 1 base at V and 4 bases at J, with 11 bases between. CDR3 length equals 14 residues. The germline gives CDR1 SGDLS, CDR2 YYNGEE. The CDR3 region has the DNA TGTGCCAGCAGCGTAATTCTAGCGACCTATGGCTACACCTTC. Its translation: CASSVILATYGYTF.

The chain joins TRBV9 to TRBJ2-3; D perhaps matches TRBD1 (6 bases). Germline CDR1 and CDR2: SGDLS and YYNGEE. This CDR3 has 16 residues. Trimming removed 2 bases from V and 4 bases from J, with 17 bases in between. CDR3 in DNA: TGTGCCAGCAGCGTCAGAACAGGGATCGGACCAGATACGCAGTATTTT. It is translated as CASSVRTGIGPDTQYF.

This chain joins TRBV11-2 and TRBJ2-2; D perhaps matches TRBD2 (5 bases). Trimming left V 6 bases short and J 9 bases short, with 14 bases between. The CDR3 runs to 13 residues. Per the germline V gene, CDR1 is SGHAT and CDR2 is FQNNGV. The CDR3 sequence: CASRPRTGWELFF. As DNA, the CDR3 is TGTGCCAGCAGGCCCCGAACGGGGTGGGAGCTGTTTTTT. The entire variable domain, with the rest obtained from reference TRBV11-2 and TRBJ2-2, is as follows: EAGVAQSPRYKIIEKRQSVAFWCNPISGHATLYWYQQILGQGPKLLIQFQNNGVVDDSQLPKDRFSAERLKGVDSTLKIQPAKLEDSAVYLCASRPRTGWELFFGEGSRLTVL.

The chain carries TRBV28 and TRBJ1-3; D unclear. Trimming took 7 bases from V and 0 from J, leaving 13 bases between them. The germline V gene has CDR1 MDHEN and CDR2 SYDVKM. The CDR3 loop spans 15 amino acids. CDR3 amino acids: CASKNRTSSGNTIYF. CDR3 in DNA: TGTGCCAGCAAGAATCGTACGAGCTCTGGAAACACCATATATTTT.

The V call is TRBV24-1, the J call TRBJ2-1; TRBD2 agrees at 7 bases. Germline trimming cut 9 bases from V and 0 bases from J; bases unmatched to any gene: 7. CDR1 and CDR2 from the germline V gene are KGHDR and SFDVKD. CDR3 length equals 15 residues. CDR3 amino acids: CATGGGPYSYNEQFF. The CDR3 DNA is TGTGCCACCGGGGGGGGACCGTACTCCTACAATGAGCAGTTCTTC.

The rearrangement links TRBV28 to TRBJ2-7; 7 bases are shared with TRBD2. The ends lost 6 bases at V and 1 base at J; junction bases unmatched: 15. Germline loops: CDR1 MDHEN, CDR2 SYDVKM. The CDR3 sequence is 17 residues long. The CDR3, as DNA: TGTGCCAGCAGAGGAAGGGGTCCTGGGACTACATCCTACGAGCAGTACTTC. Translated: CASRGRGPGTTSYEQYF.

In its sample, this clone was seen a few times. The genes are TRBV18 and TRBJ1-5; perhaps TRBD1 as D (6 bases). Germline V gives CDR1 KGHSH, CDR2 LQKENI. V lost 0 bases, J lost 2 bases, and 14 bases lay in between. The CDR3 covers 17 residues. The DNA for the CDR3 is TGTGCCAGCTCACCACCTACAGGGAATAAGGGCAATCAGCCCCAGCATTTT. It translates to CASSPPTGNKGNQPQHF.

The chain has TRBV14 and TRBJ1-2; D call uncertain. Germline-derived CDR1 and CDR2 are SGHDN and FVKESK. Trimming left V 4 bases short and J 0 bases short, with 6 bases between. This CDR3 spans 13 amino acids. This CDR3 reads CASSPGANYGYTF. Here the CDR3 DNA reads TGTGCCAGCAGCCCAGGCGCTAACTATGGCTACACCTTC.

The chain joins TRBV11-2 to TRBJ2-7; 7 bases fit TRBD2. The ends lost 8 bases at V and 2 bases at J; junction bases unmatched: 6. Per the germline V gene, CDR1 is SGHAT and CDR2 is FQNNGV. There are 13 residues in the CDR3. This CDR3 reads CASQGGWAYEQYF. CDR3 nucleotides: TGTGCCAGCCAGGGAGGGTGGGCCTACGAGCAGTACTTC.

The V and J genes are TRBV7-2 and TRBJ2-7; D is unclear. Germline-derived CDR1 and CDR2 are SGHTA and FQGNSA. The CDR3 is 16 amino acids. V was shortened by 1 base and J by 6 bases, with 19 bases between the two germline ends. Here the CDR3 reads CASSLVGLGHLSEQYF. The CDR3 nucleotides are TGTGCCAGCAGCTTAGTGGGCCTCGGTCACCTATCCGAGCAGTACTTC.